These 32 T cell receptor beta chains originate from one sample sequenced in a study of cytomegalovirus exposure and HLA in healthy donors. The PCR used 60 Vbeta and 13 Jbeta primers. The repertoire was sequenced with immunoSEQ multiplex PCR; TCRdb's copy has only in-frame clones and lacks some. Of 150,000 or so clones listed, more than 60% are singletons. Source material: PBMCs. Source of these receptors: a woman in her thirties in good health and CMV-seronegative.

This clone was observed a single time. The chain has TRBV2 and TRBJ2-5, with D possibly being TRBD1 (6 bases). Between the trimmed V and J ends, which lost 5 bases and 1 base, there was a span of 14 bases. Germline V gives CDR1 SNHLY, CDR2 FYNNEI. The CDR3 extends over 15 amino acids. The CDR3 is CASSTEAGAQETQYF. As DNA, the CDR3 is TGTGCCAGCAGTACAGAGGCAGGGGCCCAAGAGACCCAGTACTTC.

V gene TRBV10-3 combines with J gene TRBJ1-1, with 9 bases that match TRBD1. The J segment lost 4 bases and the V segment lost 9 bases, leaving 6 bases of the junction unmatched. The CDR3 spans 13 residues. Germline V CDR1 and CDR2: ENHRY, SYGVKD. The CDR3 sequence is CAIQQGAATEAFF. Written as DNA, the CDR3 is TGTGCCATTCAACAGGGGGCGGCCACTGAAGCTTTCTTT.

This clone has more than one count but fewer than ten. Other DNA variants within this sample encode the same CDR3. CDR3 loop: CASSPTGHHYEQYF. CDR3 DNA sequence: TGTGCCAGCAGCCCTACGGGACACCACTACGAGCAGTACTTC. The chain has TRBV11-3 and TRBJ2-7, with D perhaps matching TRBD1 (6 bases). V gave up 5 bases and J gave up 3 bases, with 14 bases separating them. There are 14 residues in the CDR3. Germline assignment: CDR1 SGHNT and CDR2 YENEEA.

The chain employs TRBV9 and TRBJ1-3; possible D gene TRBD1, 6 bases. With 4 bases removed from V and 2 bases from J, the gap between germline ends came to 13 bases. Germline loops: CDR1 SGDLS, CDR2 YYNGEE. The CDR3 sequence is 15 residues long. The CDR3 protein is CASSPLQGTGNTIYF. In DNA form, the CDR3 reads TGTGCCAGCAGCCCGCTACAGGGAACTGGAAACACCATATATTTT.

V gene TRBV9 combines with J gene TRBJ1-6, with D perhaps TRBD1 (5 bases). Trimming pared 6 bases from V and 4 bases from J, leaving 11 bases between. The germline V gene encodes CDR1 SGDLS and CDR2 YYNGEE. The CDR3 is made up of 14 amino acids. This CDR3 is CASMRGLYNSPLHF. CDR3 sequence (DNA): TGTGCCAGCATGAGGGGACTGTATAATTCACCCCTCCACTTT.

This clone came up once. The chain links TRBV7-2 to TRBJ2-3; TRBD2 matches 11 bases. Germline trimming cut 7 bases from V and 9 bases from J; bases unmatched to any gene: 15. The CDR3 is 16 residues long. Looked up from germline, CDR1 is SGHTA and CDR2 is FQGNSA. The CDR3 sequence is CASNLRGLAGGSTQYF. CDR3 in DNA: TGTGCCAGCAACCTTAGGGGCCTAGCGGGGGGCAGCACGCAGTATTTT.

The V and J genes are TRBV6-5 and TRBJ2-3; tentatively, D is TRBD2 (6 bases). V was trimmed by 4 bases and J by 6 bases, leaving 14 bases between them. The CDR3 sequence is 14 residues long. In germline, CDR1 is MNHEY, CDR2 SVGAGI. CDR3 sequence: CASSSLSGGDTQYF. The CDR3 nucleotides are TGTGCCAGCAGTTCCCTGAGTGGGGGGGATACGCAGTATTTT.

The V gene is TRBV9, the J gene TRBJ1-1; TRBD1 matches at 7 bases. V dropped 0 bases and J dropped 1; count of bases not matched to a gene: 15. This CDR3 is 19 amino acids long. Germline V CDR1 and CDR2: SGDLS, YYNGEE. The CDR3 DNA reads as TGTGCCAGCAGCGTAGCCGAACGACAGGGCGCAAACTGGAACACTGAAGCTTTCTTT. Translating it yields CASSVAERQGANWNTEAFF.

The genes are TRBV5-1 and TRBJ2-5; weak D call: TRBD2 (6 bases). Germline values: CDR1 SGHRS, CDR2 YFSETQ. The length of the CDR3 is 13 residues. Trimming left V 4 bases short and J 1 base short, with 8 bases between. The CDR3 region has the DNA TGCGCCAGCAGCACCGGGAGCCAAGAGACCCAGTACTTC. Protein: CASSTGSQETQYF.

The chain recombines TRBV9 with TRBJ1-6; 9 bases fit TRBD1. The CDR3 extends over 18 amino acids. J was trimmed by 0 bases and V by 3 bases; bases with no gene match: 7. Germline CDR1 reads SGDLS; CDR2 reads YYNGEE. CDR3 coding DNA: TGTGCCAGCAGCGGCACAGGGGGCCCCAGCTCCTATAATTCACCCCTCCACTTT. This encodes CASSGTGGPSSYNSPLHF.

The chain links TRBV11-2 to TRBJ2-1; 8 bases agree with TRBD2. This CDR3 is 16 amino acids long. With 5 bases clipped from V and 6 bases from J, the junction kept 12 bases outside the gene matches. CDR1 is SGHAT and CDR2 is FQNNGV in the germline V gene. The CDR3 region has the DNA TGTGCCAGCAGCATCACCGGGACTAGATCTATCAATGAGCAGTTCTTC. It codes for CASSITGTRSINEQFF.

The chain combines TRBV7-2 with TRBJ2-2, with a tentative D call TRBD2 (5 bases). The V and J ends lost 6 bases and 6 bases respectively, with 17 bases between them. CDR3 size: 15 residues. Germline CDR1 SGHTA, CDR2 FQGNSA. CDR3 amino acids: CASRGWTGYAGELFF. CDR3 in DNA: TGTGCCAGCAGAGGTTGGACGGGGTACGCCGGGGAGCTGTTTTTT.

The chain joins TRBV11-2 to TRBJ1-5, with D maybe TRBD1 (5 bases). The CDR3 has 11 amino acids. The germline V and J ends were trimmed by 9 bases and 3 bases, with 6 bases remaining between them. Germline V lookup: CDR1 SGHAT, CDR2 FQNNGV. The CDR3 nucleotides are TGTGCCAGGACAGTCAATCAGCCCCAGCATTTT. This sequence encodes CARTVNQPQHF.

This chain uses TRBV6-5 with TRBJ2-1, with D tentatively TRBD2 (5 bases). Germline lookup yields CDR1 MNHEY and CDR2 SVGAGI. The CDR3 spans 15 residues. Trimming stripped 6 bases from V and 2 bases from J, with 14 bases between. The CDR3 loop is CASRKQRSTYNEQFF. CDR3 DNA: TGTGCCAGCAGAAAACAGCGGAGTACCTACAATGAGCAGTTCTTC.

This rearrangement joins TRBV2 to TRBJ1-6; 8 bases are shared with TRBD1. V trimming: 3 bases; J trimming: 9 bases; junction bases outside the gene matches: 7. This CDR3 has 15 residues. Germline V gene lookup returns CDR1 SNHLY and CDR2 FYNNEI. The CDR3 reads CASSDPGGIGSPLHF. Written as DNA, the CDR3 is TGTGCCAGCAGTGATCCAGGGGGCATTGGTTCACCCCTCCACTTT.

The chain uses TRBV7-6 and TRBJ1-3, with TRBD1 matching 7 bases. V trimming: 4 bases; J trimming: 0 bases; junction bases outside the gene matches: 3. The CDR3 runs to 15 residues. Germline V gene sequence: CDR1 SGHVS, CDR2 FNYEAQ. CDR3 nucleotides: TGTGCCAGCAGCTCGGGACAGAGCTCTGGAAACACCATATATTTT. Its translation is CASSSGQSSGNTIYF.

This chain links TRBV29-1 with TRBJ1-5, with D unresolved. The germline V gene has CDR1 SQVTM and CDR2 ANQGSEA. The CDR3 loop spans 14 amino acids. With 4 bases removed from V and 4 bases from J, the gap between germline ends came to 14 bases. The CDR3 region is CSVAGRHMNQPQHF. The CDR3 DNA is TGCAGCGTTGCTGGCAGACACATGAATCAGCCCCAGCATTTT.

This clone was detected only once. The chain has TRBV10-3 and TRBJ2-7, with 8 nucleotides matching TRBD1. Looked up from germline, CDR1 is ENHRY and CDR2 is SYGVKD. The CDR3 has 15 amino acids. V dropped 0 bases and J dropped 3; count of bases not matched to a gene: 4. Here the CDR3 reads CAISESQGVRYEQYF. CDR3 in DNA: TGTGCCATCAGTGAGTCACAGGGGGTTCGCTACGAGCAGTACTTC.

Points on this clone: One end of the junction is discordant with germline, which a read error may explain. The chain uses TRBV7-7 and TRBJ2-5; TRBD1 matches at 7 bases. Germline V gene data show CDR1 as SSHAT and CDR2 as FNYEAQ (reference sequence). The CDR3 has 14 residues. The CDR3 spells CASSATGPLKTQYF. The CDR3 bases are TGTGCTAGCAGCGCGACAGGGCCCCTGAAGACCCAGTACTTC.

This clone appeared a few times. V usage is TRBV7-6 and J usage is TRBJ2-3, with TRBD1 matching over 11 bases. The CDR3 is made up of 16 amino acids. Germline trimming cut 3 bases from V and 5 bases from J; bases unmatched to any gene: 7. Germline CDR1 SGHVS, CDR2 FNYEAQ. The CDR3 coding sequence is TGTGCCAGCAGCTTCGGACAGGGGGCCTATGAAGATACGCAGTATTTT. It encodes CASSFGQGAYEDTQYF.

The chain combines TRBV7-9 with TRBJ2-5, with D unclear. The J call is uncertain, as TRBJ2-7 better fits the DNA end. The CDR3 length is 13 residues. Germline values: CDR1 SEHNR, CDR2 FQNEAQ (reference sequence). The CDR3 bases are TGTGCCAGCAGCTTATCATCCTCCTACGAGCAGTACTTC. Residues: CASSLSSSYEQYF.

The chain carries TRBV5-1 and TRBJ2-1; D is unclear. In germline, CDR1 is SGHRS, CDR2 YFSETQ. The CDR3 extends over 14 amino acids. V lost 0 bases, J lost 5 bases, and 9 bases lay in between. CDR3 residues: CASSLVSYNNEQFF. The DNA of the CDR3 is TGCGCCAGCAGCTTGGTTTCGTACAACAATGAGCAGTTCTTC.

The chain has TRBV6-5 and TRBJ1-1; D remains unclear. The germline V and J ends were trimmed by 6 bases and 6 bases, with 14 bases remaining between them. Germline V gene data show CDR1 as MNHEY and CDR2 as SVGAGI. The CDR3 covers 13 residues. CDR3 sequence (DNA): TGTGCCAGCAGAAAAATTAACTACCCTGAAGCTTTCTTT. Protein sequence: CASRKINYPEAFF.

V and J are TRBV5-4 and TRBJ1-2, with D possibly matching TRBD1 (5 bases). V was clipped by 9 bases and J by 6 bases, with 15 bases between them. The CDR3 is 12 residues long. Germline V gene sequence: CDR1 SGHNT, CDR2 YYREEE (reference sequence). DNA of the CDR3: TGTGCCATGGGCGGGGACTACGATGGCTACACCTTC. This translates into CAMGGDYDGYTF.

This rearrangement joins TRBV5-4 to TRBJ2-1; the match to TRBD2 covers 15 bases. This CDR3 region has 16 residues. The ends lost 0 bases at V and 13 bases at J; junction bases unmatched: 8. The germline V gene has CDR1 SGHNT and CDR2 YYREEE (reference sequence). The chain's CDR3 is CASSLGGTSGGRAQFF. CDR3 DNA: TGTGCCAGCAGCTTGGGTGGGACTAGCGGGGGGCGGGCTCAGTTCTTC.

This clone was counted between two and nine times. This chain links TRBV29-1 with TRBJ2-7, with D tentatively TRBD1 (5 bases). Germline assignment: CDR1 SQVTM and CDR2 ANQGSEA. This CDR3 is built from 13 residues. Trimming pared 5 bases from V and 0 bases from J, leaving 11 bases between. CDR3 residues: CSVKGSSSYEQYF. DNA of the CDR3: TGCAGCGTTAAGGGGTCCAGCTCCTACGAGCAGTACTTC.

Turning to this clone: One junction end does not reproduce the germline sequence, and a read error may be involved. The chain couples TRBV7-7 to TRBJ2-1; 10 nucleotides line up with TRBD2. CDR1 is SSHAT, CDR2 FNYEAQ, per germline (reference sequence). The CDR3 covers 15 residues. CDR3 coding DNA: TGTGCTAGCAGCGACCCCACTAGCGGGAACAATGAGCAGTTCTTC. As protein: CASSDPTSGNNEQFF. The whole variable domain, remainder taken from reference TRBV7-7 and TRBJ2-1, is GAGVSQSPRYKVTKRGQDVTLRCDPISSHATLYWYQQALGQGPEFLTYFNYEAQPDKSGLPSDRFSAERPEGSISTLTIQRTEQRDSAMYRCASSDPTSGNNEQFFGPGTRLTVL.

The chain has TRBV28 and TRBJ1-5; D might be TRBD1 (5 bases). Deletions cut 3 bases from V and 2 bases from J, with 14 bases between. Germline V CDR1 and CDR2: MDHEN, SYDVKM. The CDR3 sequence is 16 residues long. The CDR3 DNA reads TGTGCCAGCAGTTTCGGGGGTCTCGGTGGCAATCAGCCCCAGCATTTT. Encoded protein: CASSFGGLGGNQPQHF.

This chain joins TRBV2 and TRBJ1-1; TRBD1 agrees at 7 bases. Germline V gene sequence: CDR1 SNHLY, CDR2 FYNNEI. CDR3 length equals 11 residues. V lost 6 bases, J lost 12 bases, and 7 bases stayed unmatched. For the CDR3, the DNA is TGTGCCAGCAGGGCGGACAGGTTACCTTTCTTT. Amino acids: CASRADRLPFF.

This clone was detected once. The rearrangement links TRBV4-2 to TRBJ1-6; tentative D call: TRBD1 (6 bases). Trimming cost V 0 bases and J 7 bases, with 10 bases left between them. The CDR3 length is 15 residues. Germline CDR1 LGHNA, CDR2 YNFKEQ. The CDR3, as DNA: TGTGCCAGCAGCCAAGATGACGGACAGAATTCACCCCTCCACTTT. It codes for CASSQDDGQNSPLHF.

The V and J genes are TRBV27 and TRBJ2-3; 9 nucleotides match TRBD1. The length of the CDR3 is 15 residues. CDR1 MNHEY and CDR2 SMNVEV come from the germline V gene (reference sequence). The V and J ends lost 5 bases and 4 bases, in that order; junction bases with no gene match: 7. The CDR3 coding sequence is TGTGCCAGCAGTCCCGGGACAGGGATAGCAGATACGCAGTATTTT. This gives the protein CASSPGTGIADTQYF.

The V and J genes are TRBV5-1 and TRBJ2-5; D is perhaps TRBD2 (6 bases). This CDR3 has 13 residues. Trimming took off 4 bases at V and 5 bases at J, with 12 bases between the two ends. Germline V gene sequence: CDR1 SGHRS, CDR2 YFSETQ. For the CDR3, the DNA is TGCGCCAGCAGCGCAATTGGGGGGGAGACCCAGTACTTC. Translation gives CASSAIGGETQYF. Based on the CDR3 plus reference TRBV5-1 and TRBJ2-5, the full variable domain is KAGVTQTPRYLIKTRGQQVTLSCSPISGHRSVSWYQQTPGQGLQFLFEYFSETQRNKGNFPGRFSGRQFSNSRSEMNVSTLELGDSALYLCASSAIGGETQYFGPGTRLLVL.